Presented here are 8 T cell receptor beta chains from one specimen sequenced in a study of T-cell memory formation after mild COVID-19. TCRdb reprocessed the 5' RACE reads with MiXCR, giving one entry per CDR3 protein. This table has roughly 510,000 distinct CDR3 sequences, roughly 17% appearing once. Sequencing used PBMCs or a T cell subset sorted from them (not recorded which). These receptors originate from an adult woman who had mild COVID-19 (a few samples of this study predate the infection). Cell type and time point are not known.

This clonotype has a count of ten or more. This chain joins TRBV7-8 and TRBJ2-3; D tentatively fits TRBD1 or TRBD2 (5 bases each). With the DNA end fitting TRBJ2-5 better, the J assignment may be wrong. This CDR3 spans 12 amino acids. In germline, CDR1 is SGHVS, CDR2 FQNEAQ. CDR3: CASSPPGGTQYF. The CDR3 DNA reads TGTGCCAGCAGCCCTCCTGGGGGGACCCAGTACTTC.

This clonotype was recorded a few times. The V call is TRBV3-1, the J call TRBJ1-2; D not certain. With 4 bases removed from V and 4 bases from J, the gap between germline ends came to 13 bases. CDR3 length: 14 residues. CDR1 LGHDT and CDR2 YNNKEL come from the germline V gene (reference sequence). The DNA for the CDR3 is TGTGCCAGCAGCCGCAACCAGGCCTTCTATGGCTACACCTTC. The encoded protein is CASSRNQAFYGYTF.

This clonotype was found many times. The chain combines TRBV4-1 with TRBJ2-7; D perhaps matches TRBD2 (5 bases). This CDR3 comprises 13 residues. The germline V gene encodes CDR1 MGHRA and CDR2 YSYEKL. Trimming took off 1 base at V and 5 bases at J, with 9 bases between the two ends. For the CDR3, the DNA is TGCGCCAGCAGCCAAGGTTTCGGGGACGAGCAGTACTTC. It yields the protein CASSQGFGDEQYF.

The CDR3 reads CASSQDGEREGIDTQYF. The CDR3 DNA reads TGTGCCAGCAGCCAAGATGGAGAGCGGGAGGGCATTGATACGCAGTATTTT. This chain links TRBV4-2 with TRBJ2-3; 10 nucleotides line up with TRBD2. Germline CDR1 and CDR2: LGHNA and YNFKEQ. The CDR3 is 17 amino acids. After removal of 0 bases from V and 6 bases from J, the junction contained 9 bases not matched to a gene.

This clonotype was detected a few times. The CDR3 sequence: CSARGGAEGSRNTEAFF. The DNA of the CDR3 is TGCAGTGCTAGAGGAGGGGCCGAGGGGAGTCGGAACACTGAAGCTTTCTTT. The chain has TRBV20-1 and TRBJ1-1; D perhaps matches TRBD1 (5 bases). V lost 1 base and J lost 1, with 19 bases in between. This CDR3 has 17 residues. CDR1 and CDR2 (germline): DFQATT, SNEGSKA (reference sequence).

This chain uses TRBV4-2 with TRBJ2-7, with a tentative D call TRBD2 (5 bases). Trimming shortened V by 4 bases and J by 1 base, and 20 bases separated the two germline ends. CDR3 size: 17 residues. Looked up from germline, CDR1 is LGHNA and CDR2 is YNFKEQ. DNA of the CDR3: TGTGCCAGCAGCCCACATTTAACGGGATTCGTTTCCTACGAGCAGTACTTC. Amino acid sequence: CASSPHLTGFVSYEQYF.

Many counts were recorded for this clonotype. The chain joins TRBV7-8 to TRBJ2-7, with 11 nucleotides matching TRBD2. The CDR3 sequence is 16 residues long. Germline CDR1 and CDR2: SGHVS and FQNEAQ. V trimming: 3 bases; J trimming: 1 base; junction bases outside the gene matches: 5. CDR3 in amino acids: CASSFSLAGGSYEQYF. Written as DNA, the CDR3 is TGTGCCAGCAGCTTTAGTCTAGCGGGAGGTTCCTACGAGCAGTACTTC.

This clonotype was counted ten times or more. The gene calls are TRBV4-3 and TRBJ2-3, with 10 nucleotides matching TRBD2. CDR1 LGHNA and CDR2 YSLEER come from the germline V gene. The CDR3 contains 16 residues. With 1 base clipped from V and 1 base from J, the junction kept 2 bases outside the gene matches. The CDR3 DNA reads TGCGCCAGCAGCCAAGTCCTAGCGGGAGGCACAGATACGCAGTATTTT. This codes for CASSQVLAGGTDTQYF.